The sequence of this T cell receptor beta chain was determined in a study of blood T cell repertoires in COVID-19. Study at large: The United States, Italy and Spain provided the acute and convalescent COVID-19 samples. Nucleic acid was either cDNA or gDNA, and it came from T cells, B-cell-depleted T cells, or PBMCs.

Only in-frame clones appear in the TCRdb table, and some are missing; sequencing was by immunoSEQ multiplex PCR. This table holds 150,000 to 200,000 clones, 70% to 80% found once. The CDR3 contains 14 residues. V dropped 6 bases and J dropped 5; count of bases not matched to a gene: 1. CDR1 and CDR2 (germline): SGHRS, YFSETQ. Seattle cases were enrolled at active infection and followed longitudinally. The sample taken for sequencing was peripheral blood. The clonotype was recovered from a woman aged 40 to 50 with COVID-19, enrolled during active disease. The chain joins TRBV5-1 to TRBJ2-2; TRBD2 agrees at 13 bases. The CDR3 region is CASKLAGGTGELFF. DNA for the CDR3: TGCGCCAGCAAACTAGCGGGAGGGACCGGGGAGCTGTTTTTT.